Presented here are 10 T cell receptor beta chains from one specimen sequenced in a study of T cells in Graves' hyperthyroidism and ophthalmopathy. Amplification of TCR beta CDR3 regions used RNA as the template. First-round RT-PCR of the TCR CDR3 relied on the HTBI primer set. TCRdb called the multiplex PCR reads again in MiXCR, with one record for every CDR3 protein. Of over 500,000 distinct CDR3 sequences in the sample, more than 15% were seen once. Specimen: blood. The receptors originated from a woman under 40 with Graves' ophthalmopathy.

This clonotype was counted at least ten times. The chain couples TRBV30 to TRBJ2-7; D ambiguous. The CDR3 consists of 14 residues. Trimming cost V 0 bases and J 3 bases, with 12 bases left between them. The germline CDR1 and CDR2 sequences are GTSNPN and SVGIG (reference sequence). The CDR3 region is CAWSVYNPDYEQYF. The CDR3 region has the DNA TGTGCCTGGAGTGTATACAATCCCGACTACGAGCAGTACTTC.

This clonotype was seen ten or more times. The chain recombines TRBV27 with TRBJ2-7, with a possible D match to TRBD1 (8 bases). The CDR3 sequence is 14 residues long. Per germline, CDR1 MNHEY and CDR2 SMNVEV (reference sequence). V lost 6 bases and J 3 bases, leaving 15 bases between the germline ends. CDR3 amino acids: CASSRTGTIYEQYF. DNA for the CDR3: TGTGCCAGCAGCCGGACAGGGACTATCTACGAGCAGTACTTC.

Comments on this clonotype: The junction differs from germline at one of its ends, possibly a read error. The chain recombines TRBV30 with TRBJ2-7, with TRBD1 as a possible D gene (6 bases). CDR1 and CDR2 (germline): GTSNPN, SVGIG (reference sequence). This CDR3 is built from 14 residues. The CDR3 spells CARRFRDTPYEQYF. In DNA, the CDR3 is TGTGCCCGGAGGTTCAGGGACACTCCCTACGAGCAGTACTTC.

This clonotype was detected ten times or more. The chain is built from TRBV28 and TRBJ2-7; tentatively, D is TRBD1 or TRBD2 (5 bases each). The CDR3 spans 14 residues. V was shortened by 3 bases and J by 6 bases, with 15 bases between the two germline ends. Germline CDR1 reads MDHEN; CDR2 reads SYDVKM. The CDR3 DNA reads TGTGCCAGCAGTTTGCTCTCGGCAGGGAGCGAGCAGTACTTC. Its protein product is CASSLLSAGSEQYF.

This clonotype was detected a few times. The rearrangement uses TRBV29-1 and TRBJ1-3; D possibly corresponds to TRBD1 (6 bases). The germline V gene encodes CDR1 SQVTM and CDR2 ANQGSEA. V was pared by 7 bases and J by 2 bases, with 12 bases between. There are 13 residues in the CDR3. The CDR3, as DNA: TGCAGCGCAACGGAGGGGGCTGGAAACACCATATATTTT. Protein product: CSATEGAGNTIYF.

This clonotype was seen a few times. V and J are TRBV6-2 or TRBV6-3 and TRBJ2-2, with 8 positions matching TRBD2. The germline CDR1 and CDR2 sequences are MNHEY and SVGEGT. There are 16 residues in the CDR3. Trimming removed 7 bases from V and 0 bases from J; junction bases left unmatched: 7. The CDR3 reads CASTIRAGANTGELFF. CDR3 DNA sequence: TGTGCCAGCACCATTAGAGCGGGAGCGAACACCGGGGAGCTGTTTTTT.

This clonotype turned up a few times. At one end the junction does not follow the germline gene, possibly because of a read error. The chain is built from TRBV7-2 and TRBJ2-1; D may be TRBD1 or TRBD2 (5 bases each). CDR3 size: 17 residues. CDR1 SGHTA and CDR2 FQGNSA come from the germline V gene. The CDR3 bases are TGTGCCAGCAACTTATTTGGTGTTTCGGGACGGGACAATGAGCAGTTCTTC. Its translation: CASNLFGVSGRDNEQFF.

This clonotype came up many times. The chain is built from TRBV11-2 and TRBJ2-5, with D uncertain. Trimming removed 4 bases from V and 3 bases from J, with 12 bases in between. The CDR3 is 14 amino acids. CDR1 and CDR2 (germline): SGHAT, FQNNGV. The CDR3 spells CASSSLQEKETQYF. In DNA, the CDR3 is TGTGCCAGCAGCTCCCTGCAGGAGAAAGAGACCCAGTACTTC.

J is TRBJ2-6 and V is TRBV29-1; no clear D. There are 14 residues in the CDR3. In germline, CDR1 is SQVTM, CDR2 ANQGSEA. V shed 7 bases and J shed 0 bases, with 10 bases lying between them. CDR3 in DNA: TGCAGCGCCAGTGCCAGCTCTGGGGCCAACGTCCTGACTTTC. Translated: CSASASSGANVLTF.

This clonotype was counted ten times or more. The V gene is TRBV27, the J gene TRBJ2-3, with 7 positions matching TRBD2. CDR1 is MNHEY, CDR2 SMNVEV, per germline (reference sequence). V trimming: 2 bases; J trimming: 6 bases; junction bases outside the gene matches: 11. This CDR3 spans 16 amino acids. The CDR3 region has the DNA TGTGCCAGCAGTTTAACGGCGGGAGTGAATTGGGATACGCAGTATTTT. Translating it yields CASSLTAGVNWDTQYF.